Given below is one T cell receptor (beta chain) in context. These data come from a study of molecular identifiers for immune sequencing clone quantification. Study in general: Replicates partitioned RNA from approximately 20,000 or 98,000 naive CD8 cells into five parts, sequencing four.

Bulk TCR libraries used previously described methods and listed TCR primers. TCRdb re-analysed the PCR reads in MiXCR, keeping a single row per CDR3 protein. The sample comprises over 85,000 distinct CDR3 sequences, 30% to 35% of which are singletons, and around a tenth rests with the top ten. Sequencing used naive CD8+ T cells from blood, with Jurkat cell RNA spiked in. Subset specified: FACS-sorted CD8+CD4-CCR7+CD45RA+ naive T cells. This clonotype originated in a human donor in good health. Some libraries in this study had Jurkat cell RNA spiked in.

The CDR3 loop is CASNGPLNTEAFF. The CDR3 coding sequence is TGTGCCAGCAACGGACCGCTAAACACTGAAGCTTTCTTT. V gene TRBV6-2 or TRBV6-3 combines with J gene TRBJ1-1; D unresolved. Trimming took off 7 bases at V and 2 bases at J, with 11 bases between the two ends. The CDR3 covers 13 residues. Germline-derived CDR1 and CDR2 are MNHEY and SVGEGT.